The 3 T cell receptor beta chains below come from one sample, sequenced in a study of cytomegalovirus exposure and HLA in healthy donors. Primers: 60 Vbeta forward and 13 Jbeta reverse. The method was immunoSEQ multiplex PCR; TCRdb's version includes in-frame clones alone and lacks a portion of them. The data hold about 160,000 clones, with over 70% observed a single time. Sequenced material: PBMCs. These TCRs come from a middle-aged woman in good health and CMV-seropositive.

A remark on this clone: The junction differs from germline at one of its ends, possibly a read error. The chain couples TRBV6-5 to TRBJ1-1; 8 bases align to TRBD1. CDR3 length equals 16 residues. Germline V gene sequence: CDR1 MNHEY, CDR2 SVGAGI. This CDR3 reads CVSSYSPGTGNTEAFF. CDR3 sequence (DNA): TGTGTCAGCAGTTACTCGCCCGGGACAGGGAACACTGAAGCTTTCTTT.

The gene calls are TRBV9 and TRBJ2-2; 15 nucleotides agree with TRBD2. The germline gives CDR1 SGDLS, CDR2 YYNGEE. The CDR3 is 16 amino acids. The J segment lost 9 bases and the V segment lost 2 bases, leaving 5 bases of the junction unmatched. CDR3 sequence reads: CASSVGLAGGLRELFF. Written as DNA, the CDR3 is TGTGCCAGCAGCGTCGGACTAGCGGGGGGGCTGAGGGAGCTGTTTTTT.

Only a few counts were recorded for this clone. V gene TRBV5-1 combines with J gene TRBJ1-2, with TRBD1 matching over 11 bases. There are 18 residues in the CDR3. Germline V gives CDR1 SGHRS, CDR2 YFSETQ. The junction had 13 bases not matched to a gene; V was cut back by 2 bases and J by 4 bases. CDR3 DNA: TGCGCCAGCAGCTTCGGGACAGGGGGACGTGCAGCGTCCTATGGCTACACCTTC. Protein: CASSFGTGGRAASYGYTF.